This TCR beta chain came from a study of blood T cell repertoires in COVID-19. Study in general: Acute and convalescent COVID-19 specimens originated in the United States, Italy and Spain. Sources were T cells, B-cell-depleted T cells, or PBMCs; the material itself was cDNA or gDNA.

Produced via immunoSEQ multiplex PCR; TCRdb's table is partial and in-frame only. The data show roughly 34,000 clones, 80% seen once. V dropped 6 bases and J dropped 7; count of bases not matched to a gene: 3. The CDR3 has 13 residues. The chain employs TRBV12-3 or TRBV12-4 and TRBJ2-1, with 10 bases fitting TRBD2. Sequencing was carried out using peripheral blood. The origin of this receptor is a man older than 75 with acute or convalescent COVID-19. The CDR3 DNA follows: TGTGCCAGCAGGCAAGCGGGAGGGAATGAGCAGTTCTTC. Translating it yields CASRQAGGNEQFF.